This record looks at one T cell receptor (beta chain) sequence and its context. This sample was included in a study of blood T cell repertoires in COVID-19. Profiled with immunoSEQ multiplex PCR; TCRdb holds only in-frame clones, not every one. The sample has around 30,000 clones, approximately 85% seen once. This CDR3 spans 16 amino acids. Germline V CDR1 and CDR2: SGHDT, YYEEEE. J lost 1 base, V lost 0 bases, and 5 bases had no gene match. This sequence was found in a man aged 55 to 69 with active COVID-19. The rearrangement uses TRBV5-6 and TRBJ1-1; the match to TRBD1 covers 8 bases. Sequenced input: peripheral blood. The CDR3, as DNA: TGTGCCAGCAGCTTGGGGACAGGGAGGGGGAACACTGAAGCTTTCTTT. Protein product: CASSLGTGRGNTEAFF.